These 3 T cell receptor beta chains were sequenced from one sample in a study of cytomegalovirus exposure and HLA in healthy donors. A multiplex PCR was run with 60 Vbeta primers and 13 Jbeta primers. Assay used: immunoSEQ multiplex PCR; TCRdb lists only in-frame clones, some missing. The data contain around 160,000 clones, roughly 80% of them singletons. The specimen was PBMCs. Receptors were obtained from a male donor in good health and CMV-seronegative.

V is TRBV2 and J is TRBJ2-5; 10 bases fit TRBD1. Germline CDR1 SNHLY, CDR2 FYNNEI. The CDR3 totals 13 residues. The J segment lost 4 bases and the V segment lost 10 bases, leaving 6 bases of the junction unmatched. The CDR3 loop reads CANRDRGGETQYF. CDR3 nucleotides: TGTGCCAACAGGGACAGGGGTGGAGAGACCCAGTACTTC.

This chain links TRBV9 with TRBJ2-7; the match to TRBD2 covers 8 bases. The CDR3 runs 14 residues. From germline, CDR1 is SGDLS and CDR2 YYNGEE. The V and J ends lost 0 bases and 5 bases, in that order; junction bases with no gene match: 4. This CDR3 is CASSVAGGSDEQYF. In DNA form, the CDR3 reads TGTGCCAGCAGCGTAGCGGGGGGGAGCGACGAGCAGTACTTC.

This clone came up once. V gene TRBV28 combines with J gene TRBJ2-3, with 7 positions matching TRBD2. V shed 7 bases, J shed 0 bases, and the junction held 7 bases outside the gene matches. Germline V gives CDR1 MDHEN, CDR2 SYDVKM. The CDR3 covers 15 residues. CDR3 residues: CASIFSSGSTDTQYF. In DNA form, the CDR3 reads TGTGCCAGCATTTTTTCTAGCGGCAGCACAGATACGCAGTATTTT.